This is a list of T cell receptor beta chains from one sample in a study of cytomegalovirus exposure and HLA in healthy donors. Profiled with immunoSEQ multiplex PCR; TCRdb holds only in-frame clones, not every one. The sample has some 180,000 clones; 77% are singletons. The sample taken for sequencing was PBMCs. The receptor set was obtained from a man aged 18 to 29 in good health and CMV-seronegative. Each CDR3 is given with its conserved first and last residue. The D gene is left open where the match is weak. A clone size is listed for some rows: how often the clone was seen (once, few, many), or a class if it is expanded.

D gene	clone size	CDR3 length	J gene	V gene	CDR3 DNA	CDR3 protein
-	-	12	TRBJ2-7	TRBV11-3	TGTGCCAGCAGCTTAACAGGGAGCGAGCAGTACTTC	CASSLTGSEQYF
TRBD2	-	15	TRBJ2-7	TRBV7-3	TGTGCCAGCAGCCCAGGGCTAGCGGGGGCGTACGAGCAGTACTTC	CASSPGLAGAYEQYF
TRBD1	-	16	TRBJ1-3	TRBV5-4	TGTGCCAGCAGCTTGGGACGAGGGGGCGCTGGAAACACCATATATTTT	CASSLGRGGAGNTIYF
TRBD1	-	15	TRBJ2-2	TRBV9	TGTGCCAGCAGCAGGGGGCGGACCCCCACCGGGGAGCTGTTTTTT	CASSRGRTPTGELFF
TRBD1	few	15	TRBJ2-1	TRBV5-1	TGCGCCAGCAGCTTGGAAGGGGGCAGGGACAATGAGCAGTTCTTC	CASSLEGGRDNEQFF
TRBD2	-	16	TRBJ2-3	TRBV30	TGTGCCTGGAGTGTACTGGCGGGAGGGGTCAGAGATACGCAGTATTTT	CAWSVLAGGVRDTQYF
TRBD1	-	15	TRBJ1-2	TRBV7-2	TGTGCCAGCAGCGGAGGGACAGGGTTTGTCTATGGCTACACCTTC	CASSGGTGFVYGYTF
TRBD2	-	15	TRBJ2-3	TRBV11-1	TGTGCCAGCGGGGTAGCGGGATCTAGCACAGATACGCAGTATTTT	CASGVAGSSTDTQYF
TRBD1	few	16	TRBJ1-2	TRBV30	TGTGCCTGGAGTTCTGAAACAGGGGCGGCAGTTTGGACCTACACCTTC	CAWSSETGAAVWTYTF
-	-	16	TRBJ1-2	TRBV19	TGTGCCAGTAGTATAGATTCGTGGAGGAGAGACTATGGCTACACCTTC	CASSIDSWRRDYGYTF
-	few	15	TRBJ1-2	TRBV4-1	TGCGCCAGCAGCCAAGAAAGTGGCAGGGTCTATGGCTACACCTTC	CASSQESGRVYGYTF
-	-	13	TRBJ1-1	TRBV5-1	TGCGCCAGCAGCTTGGCTGCGGGTACTGAAGCTTTCTTT	CASSLAAGTEAFF
-	-	14	TRBJ2-7	TRBV7-2	TGTGCCAGCAGCTTAAGTAACAGTATCTACGAGCAGTACTTC	CASSLSNSIYEQYF
-	-	13	TRBJ2-7	TRBV19	TGTGCCAGTGCGGCCGGGATCTACTACGAGCAGTACTTC	CASAAGIYYEQYF
TRBD2	few	15	TRBJ2-1	TRBV4-3	TGCGCCAGCAGCCCCGGACTAGCGGGGGGGAATGAGCAGTTCTTC	CASSPGLAGGNEQFF
-	few	15	TRBJ2-7	TRBV9	TGTGCCAGCAGCGTAGAGGAGGGGAGCTCCTACGAGCAGTACTTC	CASSVEEGSSYEQYF
-	-	15	TRBJ2-7	TRBV6-1	TGTGCCAGCAGTGAACCGGGACACTGGGCGGACGAGCAGTACTTC	CASSEPGHWADEQYF
-	-	13	TRBJ1-5	TRBV12-5	TGTGCTAGTGGTTTCAAGACAACCCAGCCCCAGCATTTT	CASGFKTTQPQHF
-	-	17	TRBJ2-7	TRBV7-8	TGTGCCAGCAGCTCAGAACCAACAGGGAACCCAGCCTACGAGCAGTACTTC	CASSSEPTGNPAYEQYF
TRBD2	-	17	TRBJ2-7	TRBV15	TGTGCCACCAGCTCTGAGGGGCTTAGCGGGGGCTCCTACGAGCAGTACTTC	CATSSEGLSGGSYEQYF
-	-	16	TRBJ2-1	TRBV30	TGTGCCTGGGATGAAAACGGGGGGCACTCCTACAATGAGCAGTTCTTC	CAWDENGGHSYNEQFF
TRBD1	once	16	TRBJ2-7	TRBV5-1	TGCGCCAGCAGCTCCGGGACAGGGGCTATTCCCTACGAGCAGTACTTC	CASSSGTGAIPYEQYF